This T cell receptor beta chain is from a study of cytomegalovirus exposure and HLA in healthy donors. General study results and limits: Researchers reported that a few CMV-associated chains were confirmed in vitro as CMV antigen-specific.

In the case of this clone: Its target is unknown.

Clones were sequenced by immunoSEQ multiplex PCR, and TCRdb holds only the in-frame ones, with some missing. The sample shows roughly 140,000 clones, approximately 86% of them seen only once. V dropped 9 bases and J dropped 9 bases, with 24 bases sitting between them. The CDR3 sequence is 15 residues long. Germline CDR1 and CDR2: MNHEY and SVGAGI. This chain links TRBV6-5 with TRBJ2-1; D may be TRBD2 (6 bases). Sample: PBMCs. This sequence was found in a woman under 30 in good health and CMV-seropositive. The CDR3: CASWDPGTPLTEQFF. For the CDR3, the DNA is TGTGCCAGTTGGGACCCCGGGACTCCCCTTACTGAGCAGTTCTTC.